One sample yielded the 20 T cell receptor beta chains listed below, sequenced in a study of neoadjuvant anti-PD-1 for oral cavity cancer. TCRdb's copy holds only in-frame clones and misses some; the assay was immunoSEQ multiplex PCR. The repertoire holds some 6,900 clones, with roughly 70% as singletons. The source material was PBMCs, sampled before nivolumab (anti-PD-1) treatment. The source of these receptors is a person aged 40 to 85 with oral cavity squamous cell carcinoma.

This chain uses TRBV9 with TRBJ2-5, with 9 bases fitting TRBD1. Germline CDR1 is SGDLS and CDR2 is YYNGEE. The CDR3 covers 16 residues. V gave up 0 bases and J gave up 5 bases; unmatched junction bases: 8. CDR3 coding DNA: TGTGCCAGCAGCGTAGCCCTGGACAGGGGAAGGGAGACCCAGTACTTC. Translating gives CASSVALDRGRETQYF.

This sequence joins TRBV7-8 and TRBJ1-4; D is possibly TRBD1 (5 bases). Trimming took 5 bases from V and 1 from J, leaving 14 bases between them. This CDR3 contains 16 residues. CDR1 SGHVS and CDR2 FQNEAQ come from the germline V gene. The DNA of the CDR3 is TGTGCCAGCAGCGCCAGGGAAGAGAGAACTAATGAAAAACTGTTTTTT. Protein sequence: CASSAREERTNEKLFF.

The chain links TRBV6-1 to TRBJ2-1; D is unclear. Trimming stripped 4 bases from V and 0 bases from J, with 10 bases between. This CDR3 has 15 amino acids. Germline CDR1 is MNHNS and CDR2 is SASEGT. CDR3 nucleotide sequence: TGTGCCAGCAGTGCTGGACGCCTCTCCTACAATGAGCAGTTCTTC. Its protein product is CASSAGRLSYNEQFF.

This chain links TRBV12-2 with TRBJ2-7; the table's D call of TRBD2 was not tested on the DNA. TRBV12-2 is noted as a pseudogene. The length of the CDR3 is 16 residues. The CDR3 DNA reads TGTGCAAGTCGCTTAGCGCTGGGCACGGGATGGTACGAGCAGTACTTC. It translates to CASRLALGTGWYEQYF.

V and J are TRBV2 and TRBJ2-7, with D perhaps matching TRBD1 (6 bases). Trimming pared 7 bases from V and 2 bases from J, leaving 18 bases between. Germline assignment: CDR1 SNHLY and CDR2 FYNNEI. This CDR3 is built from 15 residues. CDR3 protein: CASTAGGLTPYEQYF. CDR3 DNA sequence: TGTGCCAGCACCGCTGGGGGCCTTACCCCCTACGAGCAGTACTTC.

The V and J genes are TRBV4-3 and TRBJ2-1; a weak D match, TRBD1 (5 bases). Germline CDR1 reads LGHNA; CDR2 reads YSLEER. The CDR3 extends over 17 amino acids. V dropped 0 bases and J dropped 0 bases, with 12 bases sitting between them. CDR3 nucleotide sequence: TGCGCCAGCAGCCAAGATGGGGCGGTAAGCTCCTACAATGAGCAGTTCTTC. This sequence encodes CASSQDGAVSSYNEQFF.

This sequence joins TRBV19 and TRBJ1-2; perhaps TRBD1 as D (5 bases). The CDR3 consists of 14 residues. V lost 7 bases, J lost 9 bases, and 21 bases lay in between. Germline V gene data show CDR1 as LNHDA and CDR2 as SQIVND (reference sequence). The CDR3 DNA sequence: TGTGCCAGTACCATTTCGCGGGGCCGAATAAGCTACACCTTC. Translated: CASTISRGRISYTF. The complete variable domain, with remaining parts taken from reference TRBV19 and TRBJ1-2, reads DGGITQSPKYLFRKEGQNVTLSCEQNLNHDAMYWYRQDPGQGLRLIYYSQIVNDFQKGDIAEGYSVSREKKESFPLTVTSAQKNPTAFYLCASTISRGRISYTFGSGTRLTVV.

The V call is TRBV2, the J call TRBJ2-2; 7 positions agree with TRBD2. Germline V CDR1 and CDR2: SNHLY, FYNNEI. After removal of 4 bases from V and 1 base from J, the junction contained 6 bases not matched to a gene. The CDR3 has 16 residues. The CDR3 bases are TGTGCCAGCAGTGTGCAAGGGACTAAGAACACCGGGGAGCTGTTTTTT. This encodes CASSVQGTKNTGELFF. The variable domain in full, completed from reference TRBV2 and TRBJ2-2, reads EPEVTQTPSHQVTQMGQEVILRCVPISNHLYFYWYRQILGQKVEFLVSFYNNEISEKSEIFDDQFSVERPDGSNFTLKIRSTKLEDSAMYFCASSVQGTKNTGELFFGEGSRLTVL.

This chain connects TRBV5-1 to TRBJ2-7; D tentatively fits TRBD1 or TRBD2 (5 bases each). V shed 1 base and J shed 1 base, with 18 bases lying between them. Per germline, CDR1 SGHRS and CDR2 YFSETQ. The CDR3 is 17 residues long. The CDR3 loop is CASSLYPRRDGSYEQYF. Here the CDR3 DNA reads TGCGCCAGCAGCTTGTATCCCCGCAGGGACGGGTCCTACGAGCAGTACTTC. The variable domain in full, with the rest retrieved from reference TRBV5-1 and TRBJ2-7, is KAGVTQTPRYLIKTRGQQVTLSCSPISGHRSVSWYQQTPGQGLQFLFEYFSETQRNKGNFPGRFSGRQFSNSRSEMNVSTLELGDSALYLCASSLYPRRDGSYEQYFGPGTRLTVT.

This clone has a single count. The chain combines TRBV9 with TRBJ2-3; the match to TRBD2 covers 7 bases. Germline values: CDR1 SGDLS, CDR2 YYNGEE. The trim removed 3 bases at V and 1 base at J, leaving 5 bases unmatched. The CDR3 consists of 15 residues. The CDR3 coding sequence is TGTGCCAGCAGCGCAACTAGCGTGGGCACAGATACGCAGTATTTT. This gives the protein CASSATSVGTDTQYF. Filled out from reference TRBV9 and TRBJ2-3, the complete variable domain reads DSGVTQTPKHLITATGQRVTLRCSPRSGDLSVYWYQQSLDQGLQFLIQYYNGEERAKGNILERFSAQQFPDLHSELNLSSLELGDSALYFCASSATSVGTDTQYFGPGTRLTVL.

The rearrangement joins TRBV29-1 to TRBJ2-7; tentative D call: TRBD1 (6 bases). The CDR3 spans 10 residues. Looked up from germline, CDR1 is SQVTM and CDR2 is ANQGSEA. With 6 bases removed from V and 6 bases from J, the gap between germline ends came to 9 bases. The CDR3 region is CSVETGEQYF. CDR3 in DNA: TGCAGCGTAGAGACAGGCGAGCAGTACTTC.

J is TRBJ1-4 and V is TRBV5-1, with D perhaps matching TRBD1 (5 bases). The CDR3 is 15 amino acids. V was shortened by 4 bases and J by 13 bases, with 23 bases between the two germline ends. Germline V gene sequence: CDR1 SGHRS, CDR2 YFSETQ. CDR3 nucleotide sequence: TGCGCCAGCAGCCCACAAGGGGACTCCCGCGTGGGACTGTTTTTT. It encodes CASSPQGDSRVGLFF.

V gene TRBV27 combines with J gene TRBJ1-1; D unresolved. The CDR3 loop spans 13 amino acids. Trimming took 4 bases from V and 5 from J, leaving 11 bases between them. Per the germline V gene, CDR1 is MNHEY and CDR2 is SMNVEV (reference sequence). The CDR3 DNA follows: TGTGCCAGCAGTTCGGAGGAGGGAACTGAAGCTTTCTTT. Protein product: CASSSEEGTEAFF.

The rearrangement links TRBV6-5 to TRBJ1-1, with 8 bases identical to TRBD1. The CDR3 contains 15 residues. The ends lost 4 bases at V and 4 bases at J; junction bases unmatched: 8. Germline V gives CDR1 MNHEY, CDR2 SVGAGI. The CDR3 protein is CASSSSRGPSTEAFF. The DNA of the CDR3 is TGTGCCAGCAGTTCTTCCAGGGGGCCGAGCACTGAAGCTTTCTTT.

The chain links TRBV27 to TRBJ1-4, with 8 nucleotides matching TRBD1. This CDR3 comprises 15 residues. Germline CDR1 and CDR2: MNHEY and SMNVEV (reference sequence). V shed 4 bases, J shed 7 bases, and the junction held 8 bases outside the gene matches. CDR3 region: CASSSLQGVIEKLFF. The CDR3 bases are TGTGCCAGCAGTTCCCTACAGGGGGTTATTGAAAAACTGTTTTTT.

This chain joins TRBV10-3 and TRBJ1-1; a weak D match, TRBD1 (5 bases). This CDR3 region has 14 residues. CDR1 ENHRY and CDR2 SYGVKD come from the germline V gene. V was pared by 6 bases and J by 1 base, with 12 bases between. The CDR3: CAIRGDGGNTEAFF. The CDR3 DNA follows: TGTGCCATCAGGGGGGACGGAGGGAACACTGAAGCTTTCTTT.

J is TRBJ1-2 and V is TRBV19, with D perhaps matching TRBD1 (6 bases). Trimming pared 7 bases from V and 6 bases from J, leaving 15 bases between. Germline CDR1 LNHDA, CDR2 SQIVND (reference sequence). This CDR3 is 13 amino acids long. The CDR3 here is CASKTQGSHGYTF. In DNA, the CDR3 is TGTGCCAGTAAGACACAGGGATCCCATGGCTACACCTTC. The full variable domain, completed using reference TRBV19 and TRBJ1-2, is DGGITQSPKYLFRKEGQNVTLSCEQNLNHDAMYWYRQDPGQGLRLIYYSQIVNDFQKGDIAEGYSVSREKKESFPLTVTSAQKNPTAFYLCASKTQGSHGYTFGSGTRLTVV.

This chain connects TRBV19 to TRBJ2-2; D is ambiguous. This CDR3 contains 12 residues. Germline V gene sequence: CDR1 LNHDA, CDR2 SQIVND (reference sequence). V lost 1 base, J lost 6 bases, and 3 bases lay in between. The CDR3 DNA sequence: TGTGCCAGTAGTATAGTGGCCGGGGAGCTGTTTTTT. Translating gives CASSIVAGELFF.

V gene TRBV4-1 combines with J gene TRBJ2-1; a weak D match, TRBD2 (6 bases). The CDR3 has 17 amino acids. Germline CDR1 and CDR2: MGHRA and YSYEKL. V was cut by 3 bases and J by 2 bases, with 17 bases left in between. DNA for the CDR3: TGCGCCAGCAGCCAGGGGGGTGGCGGGGTGCCCTACAATGAGCAGTTCTTC. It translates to CASSQGGGGVPYNEQFF.

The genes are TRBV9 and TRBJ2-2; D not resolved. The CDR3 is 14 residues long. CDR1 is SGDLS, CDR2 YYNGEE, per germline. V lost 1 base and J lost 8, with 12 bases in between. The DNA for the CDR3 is TGTGCCAGCAGCGTAAACAATCTACCTGGGGAGCTGTTTTTT. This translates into CASSVNNLPGELFF.